This note documents a single TCR beta chain sequence. The antigen is unknown. The PCR made use of 60 Vbeta and 13 Jbeta primers. Assay used: immunoSEQ multiplex PCR; TCRdb lists only in-frame clones, some missing. The top ten hold approximately 2.9% of the sample, which has about 180,000 clones, around 75% seen once. This entry belongs to a study of cytomegalovirus exposure and HLA in healthy donors. General study points: TCR beta sequences reportedly predicted most subjects' HLA-A and HLA-B alleles accurately. According to the study, about 180 TCR beta chains were cytomegalovirus-associated.

Trimming took 5 bases from V and 2 from J; bases not matched to a gene: 8. Germline lookup yields CDR1 MNHNS and CDR2 SASEGT. The CDR3 extends over 15 amino acids. The sequencing sample was made of PBMCs. This clonotype was sampled from a male donor in good health and CMV-seronegative. This chain joins TRBV6-1 and TRBJ2-7; 8 nucleotides line up with TRBD1. This chain's CDR3 is CASSFRDRLAYEQYF. As DNA, the CDR3 is TGTGCCAGCAGTTTCCGGGACAGGCTGGCCTACGAGCAGTACTTC.